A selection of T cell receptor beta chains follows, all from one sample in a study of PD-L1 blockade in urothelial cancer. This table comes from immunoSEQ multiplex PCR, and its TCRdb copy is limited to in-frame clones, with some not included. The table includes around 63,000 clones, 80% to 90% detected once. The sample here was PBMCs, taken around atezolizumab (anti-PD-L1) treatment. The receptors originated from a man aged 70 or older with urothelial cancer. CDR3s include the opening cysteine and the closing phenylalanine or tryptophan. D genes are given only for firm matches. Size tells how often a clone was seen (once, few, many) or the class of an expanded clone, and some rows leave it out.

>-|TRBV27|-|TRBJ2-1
TGTGCCACTTACAATTACAATGAGCAGTTCTTC
CATYNYNEQFF
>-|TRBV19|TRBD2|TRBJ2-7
TGTGCCAGTAGTATATCGGGACTAGAGAGAGACGAGCAGTACTTC
CASSISGLERDEQYF
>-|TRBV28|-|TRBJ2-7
TGTGCCAGCAGTTTCGGACAGCCCGAGCAGTACTTC
CASSFGQPEQYF
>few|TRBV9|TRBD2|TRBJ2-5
TGTGCCAGCATTCCGGGACTAGCGGGGGAAGAGACCCAGTACTTC
CASIPGLAGEETQYF
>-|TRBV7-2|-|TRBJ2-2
TGTGCCAGCAGCTCGCAGGAGAACACCGGGGAGCTGTTTTTT
CASSSQENTGELFF
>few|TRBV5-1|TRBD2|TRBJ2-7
TGCGCCAGCAGCTTGGCCGTTTCTAGCGGGCTCTCGGGGCAGTACTTC
CASSLAVSSGLSGQYF
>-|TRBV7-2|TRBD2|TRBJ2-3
TGTGCCAGCAGCTTTTCTTCGGGGGGAAGCACAGATACGCAGTATTTT
CASSFSSGGSTDTQYF
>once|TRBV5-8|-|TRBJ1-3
TGTGCCAGCAGCTTGGGAGCGGGTGGAAACACCATATATTTT
CASSLGAGGNTIYF
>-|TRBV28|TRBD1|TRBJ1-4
TGTGCCAGCAGCCTCGGACAGGGAGGGGATGAAAAACTGTTTTTT
CASSLGQGGDEKLFF
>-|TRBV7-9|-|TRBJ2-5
TGTGCCAGCAGCCAAGACACGACGGAGACCCAGTACTTC
CASSQDTTETQYF
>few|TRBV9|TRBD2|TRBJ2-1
TGTGCCAGCAGCGTCGGGACTAGCGGGAGGCGGGTAGGCAATGAGCAGTTCTTC
CASSVGTSGRRVGNEQFF
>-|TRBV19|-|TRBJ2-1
TGTGCCAGTAAGGCTAGAGGGCTCTCCTACAATGAGCAGTTCTTC
CASKARGLSYNEQFF
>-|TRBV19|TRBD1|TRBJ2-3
TGTGCCAGTATCGACGGGACAGGGGATTCAGATACGCAGTATTTT
CASIDGTGDSDTQYF
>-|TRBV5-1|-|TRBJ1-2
TGCGCCAGCAGCATGCCGGACAGCATCTATGGCTACACCTTC
CASSMPDSIYGYTF
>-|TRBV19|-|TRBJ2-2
TGTGCCAGTAGTATAGTGTCGGGGGGCTGGGGGGACACCGGGGAGCTGTTTTTT
CASSIVSGGWGDTGELFF
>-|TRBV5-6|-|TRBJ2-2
TGTGCCAGCAGCTTGTACGGGATGAACACCGGGGAGCTGTTTTTT
CASSLYGMNTGELFF
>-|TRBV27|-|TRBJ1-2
TGTGCCAGCAGTCGAGGGCCCCTCACCCCCTATGGCTACACCTTC
CASSRGPLTPYGYTF
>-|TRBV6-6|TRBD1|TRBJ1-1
TGTGCCAGCAGTGGGACAGGAGGGTCGACTGAAGCTTTCTTT
CASSGTGGSTEAFF
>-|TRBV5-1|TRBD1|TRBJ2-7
TGCGCCAGCAGGGGTGAGGGACAGGCAGCCTCCTACGAGCAGTACTTC
CASRGEGQAASYEQYF